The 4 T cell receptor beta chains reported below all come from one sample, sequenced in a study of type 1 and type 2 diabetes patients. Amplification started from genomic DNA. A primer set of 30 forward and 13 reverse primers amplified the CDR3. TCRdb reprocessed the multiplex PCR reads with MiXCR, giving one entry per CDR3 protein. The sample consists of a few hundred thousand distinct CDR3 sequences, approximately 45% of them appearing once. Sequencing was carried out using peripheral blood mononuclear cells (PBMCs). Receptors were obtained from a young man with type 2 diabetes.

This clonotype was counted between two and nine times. CDR3 sequence reads: CASSSWTDGDEQYF. CDR3 DNA sequence: TGTGCCAGCAGCTCCTGGACCGACGGGGACGAGCAGTACTTC. The V gene is TRBV7-3, the J gene TRBJ2-7, with D perhaps matching TRBD2 (5 bases). Per germline, CDR1 SGHTA and CDR2 FQGTGA. Trimming took off 4 bases at V and 5 bases at J, with 15 bases between the two ends. This CDR3 comprises 14 residues.

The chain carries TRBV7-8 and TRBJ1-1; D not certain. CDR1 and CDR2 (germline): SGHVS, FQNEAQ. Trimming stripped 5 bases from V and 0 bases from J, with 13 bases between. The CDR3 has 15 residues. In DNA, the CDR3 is TGTGCCAGCAGCCAAGGAATGGGCCTGAACACTGAAGCTTTCTTT. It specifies CASSQGMGLNTEAFF.

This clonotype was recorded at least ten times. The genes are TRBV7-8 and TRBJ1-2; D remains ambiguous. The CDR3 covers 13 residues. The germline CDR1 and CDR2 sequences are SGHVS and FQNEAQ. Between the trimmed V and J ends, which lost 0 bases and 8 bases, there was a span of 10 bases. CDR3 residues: CASSLADVGGYTF. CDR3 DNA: TGTGCCAGCAGCTTAGCGGACGTAGGAGGCTACACCTTC.

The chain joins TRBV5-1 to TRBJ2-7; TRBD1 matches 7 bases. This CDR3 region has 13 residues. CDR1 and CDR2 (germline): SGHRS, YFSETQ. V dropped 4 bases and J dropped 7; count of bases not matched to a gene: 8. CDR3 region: CASSQGVNMEQYF. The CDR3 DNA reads TGCGCCAGCAGCCAGGGGGTGAACATGGAGCAGTACTTC.